The 10 T cell receptor beta chains presented below share a single source sample, sequenced in a study of blood T cell repertoires in COVID-19. Measured with immunoSEQ multiplex PCR; TCRdb has only the in-frame clones, and not every one. The sample records about 59,000 clones, roughly nine tenths being singletons. Material: peripheral blood. Source of these receptors: a man older than 75 in a cohort sampled during active COVID-19.

The chain carries TRBV11-2 and TRBJ2-3; weak D call: TRBD2 (6 bases). CDR1 and CDR2 from the germline V gene are SGHAT and FQNNGV. CDR3 length: 15 residues. V lost 1 base to trimming and J lost 0 bases, with 8 bases between them. CDR3 in DNA: TGTGCCAGCAGCTTAGTCGGAGGGAGCACAGATACGCAGTATTTT. Residues: CASSLVGGSTDTQYF.

This chain uses TRBV12-5 with TRBJ1-5; tentatively, D is TRBD1 (6 bases). CDR1 is LGHNT and CDR2 is FRNRAP in the germline V gene. The CDR3 loop spans 13 amino acids. The ends were cut back, 6 bases at V and 5 bases at J, with 11 bases in the middle. The CDR3 region has the DNA TGTGCTAGTGGGACACAGGGCTATCAGCCCCAGCATTTT. Residues: CASGTQGYQPQHF.

This clone has just a few counts. Other DNA sequences of this sample code for an identical CDR3. The genes are TRBV9 and TRBJ2-3; TRBD1 might be the D (5 bases). CDR1 and CDR2 (germline): SGDLS, YYNGEE. V dropped 0 bases and J dropped 3 bases, with 8 bases sitting between them. This CDR3 has 14 amino acids. The DNA for the CDR3 is TGTGCCAGCAGCGTAGGCCAGGGAACAGATACGCAGTATTTT. Its translation is CASSVGQGTDTQYF. The full variable domain, with the rest looked up from reference TRBV9 and TRBJ2-3, is DSGVTQTPKHLITATGQRVTLRCSPRSGDLSVYWYQQSLDQGLQFLIQYYNGEERAKGNILERFSAQQFPDLHSELNLSSLELGDSALYFCASSVGQGTDTQYFGPGTRLTVL.

The rearrangement joins TRBV6-5 to TRBJ1-5, with TRBD1 matching 9 bases. V was pared by 2 bases and J by 9 bases, with 5 bases of the junction left unmatched. Looked up from germline, CDR1 is MNHEY and CDR2 is SVGAGI. The CDR3 loop spans 14 amino acids. The CDR3 reads CASSYQGQGGPQHF. The CDR3 bases are TGTGCCAGCAGTTACCAGGGACAGGGAGGGCCCCAGCATTTT.

The V and J genes are TRBV5-5 and TRBJ1-2; the D is unclear. The CDR3 consists of 14 residues. Trimming left V 4 bases short and J 0 bases short, with 10 bases between. CDR1 is SGHKS, CDR2 YYEKEE, per germline (reference sequence). CDR3 sequence (DNA): TGTGCCAGCAGCACGTCGCAGACTAACTATGGCTACACCTTC. Translation gives CASSTSQTNYGYTF.

A few counts support this clone. The junction and the germline gene differ at one end; a read error may be behind it. The chain employs TRBV7-7 and TRBJ2-5; TRBD1 aligns across 9 bases. The CDR3 loop spans 15 amino acids. Looked up from germline, CDR1 is SSHAT and CDR2 is FNYEAQ (reference sequence). The CDR3: CASSLGGTGRETQYF. DNA for the CDR3: TGTGCTAGCAGCTTAGGGGGGACAGGGAGAGAGACCCAGTACTTC.

The rearrangement joins TRBV7-9 to TRBJ1-2; 8 bases align to TRBD1. Germline CDR1 is SEHNR and CDR2 is FQNEAQ (reference sequence). After removal of 1 base from V and 7 bases from J, the junction contained 8 bases not matched to a gene. The CDR3 loop spans 15 amino acids. CDR3 loop: CASSLDGGTGPGYTF. For the CDR3, the DNA is TGTGCCAGCAGCTTAGATGGCGGGACAGGACCTGGCTACACCTTC.

This clone occurred once. The gene calls are TRBV7-2 and TRBJ2-5; 11 positions agree with TRBD2. Losses at the gene ends were 1 base for V and 4 bases for J; bases not matched to a gene: 8. CDR1 and CDR2 (germline): SGHTA, FQGNSA. CDR3 length equals 17 residues. For the CDR3, the DNA is TGTGCCAGCAGCTTAGGTGATCTAGCGGGGGGAAGAGAGACCCAGTACTTC. Its protein is CASSLGDLAGGRETQYF.

The chain joins TRBV24-1 to TRBJ2-3; D might be TRBD1 (5 bases). The ends were cut back, 6 bases at V and 3 bases at J, with 9 bases in the middle. The CDR3 extends over 13 amino acids. From germline, CDR1 is KGHDR and CDR2 SFDVKD. The CDR3 is CATSFPGTDTQYF. CDR3 bases: TGTGCCACCAGTTTCCCAGGGACAGATACGCAGTATTTT.

This clone was observed a single time. The J gene is TRBJ2-2, the V gene TRBV3-1 (or the pseudogene TRBV3-2); 10 nucleotides align to TRBD2. With V trimmed by 4 bases and J by 6 bases, 8 bases remained unmatched. The germline CDR1 and CDR2 sequences are LGHDT and YNNKEL (reference sequence). The CDR3 is 16 amino acids. The CDR3 region is CASSPIAGGASGELFF. The DNA of the CDR3 is TGTGCCAGCAGCCCAATAGCGGGAGGAGCGTCCGGGGAGCTGTTTTTT.